This passage covers 10 T cell receptor beta chains from one sample sequenced in a study of T cells in Graves' hyperthyroidism and ophthalmopathy. Amplification of TCR beta CDR3 regions was performed using RNA transcripts as template. Carried out on the TCR CDR3, a first-round RT-PCR used the HTBI primer set. TCRdb reprocessed the multiplex PCR reads with MiXCR, giving one entry per CDR3 protein. This sample has over 700,000 distinct CDR3 sequences, with 38% found just once. The sample taken for sequencing was blood. The source of these receptors is a man younger than 35 with Graves' hyperthyroidism.

Notes on this clonotype: The junction and the germline gene differ at one end; a read error may be behind it. The chain recombines TRBV7-9 with TRBJ2-7; 8 bases are shared with TRBD1. Per germline, CDR1 SEHNR and CDR2 FQNEAQ (reference sequence). The CDR3 is 14 amino acids. CDR3 DNA: TGTGCCAGCAGTTCCCCTCAGGGGGCACAGGAGCGGTACTTC. As protein: CASSSPQGAQERYF.

The V call is TRBV24-1, the J call TRBJ2-2; 11 bases fit TRBD1. Germline-derived CDR1 and CDR2 are KGHDR and SFDVKD. Trimming at V came to 5 bases and at J to 4 bases, leaving 11 bases not matched to a gene. The CDR3 is 18 amino acids. CDR3 amino acids: CATSGGQGATGGTGELFF. CDR3 in DNA: TGTGCCACCAGTGGAGGACAGGGGGCGACCGGCGGCACCGGGGAGCTGTTTTTT.

This clonotype has only a few counts. The chain combines TRBV5-4 with TRBJ2-5; TRBD2 matches 10 bases. The junction had 7 bases not matched to a gene; V was cut back by 6 bases and J by 5 bases. The CDR3 totals 14 residues. Germline lookup yields CDR1 SGHNT and CDR2 YYREEE (reference sequence). The CDR3: CASTGAGGWETQYF. The CDR3 DNA reads TGTGCCAGCACCGGAGCGGGAGGGTGGGAGACCCAGTACTTC.

This clonotype was seen repeatedly, ten times or more. The V call is TRBV20-1, the J call TRBJ2-7, with D tentatively TRBD1 (6 bases). The ends were cut back, 3 bases at V and 3 bases at J, with 12 bases in the middle. The germline gives CDR1 DFQATT, CDR2 SNEGSKA (reference sequence). The CDR3 consists of 13 residues. CDR3 DNA: TGCAGTGCTAGTAGGGACATCTACTACGAGCAGTACTTC. The encoded protein is CSASRDIYYEQYF.

The genes are TRBV7-9 and TRBJ2-7, with D hard to call. Deletions cut 4 bases from V and 3 bases from J, with 10 bases between. Germline CDR1 is SEHNR and CDR2 is FQNEAQ (reference sequence). The CDR3 consists of 13 residues. CDR3 in amino acids: CASSSSEGYEQYF. The CDR3 DNA follows: TGTGCCAGCAGCTCCTCGGAAGGCTACGAGCAGTACTTC.

This clonotype showed up just a few times. This rearrangement joins TRBV4-2 to TRBJ2-7, with 13 nucleotides matching TRBD2. Germline lookup yields CDR1 LGHNA and CDR2 YNFKEQ. The CDR3 covers 15 residues. V was clipped by 6 bases and J by 6 bases; unmatched bases: 8. DNA for the CDR3: TGTGCCAGCAGTGGACTAGCGGGAGCTCATGGCGAGCAGTACTTC. As protein: CASSGLAGAHGEQYF.

The rearrangement links TRBV25-1 to TRBJ2-7; TRBD2 might be the D (6 bases). Germline V lookup: CDR1 MGHDK, CDR2 SYGVNS. Trimming stripped 6 bases from V and 0 bases from J, with 18 bases between. CDR3 length equals 16 residues. The CDR3 DNA follows: TGTGCCAGCAGCCTCCTCGCGGGACTCATCTCCTACGAGCAGTACTTC. This translates into CASSLLAGLISYEQYF.

This clonotype was counted many times. CDR3 amino acids: CASSPIGSTEAFF. The CDR3 nucleotides are TGTGCCAGCAGCCCGATAGGGAGCACTGAAGCTTTCTTT. This chain connects TRBV7-9 to TRBJ1-1; no clear D gene. The CDR3 spans 13 residues. Trimming pared 5 bases from V and 4 bases from J, leaving 11 bases between. Germline loops: CDR1 SEHNR, CDR2 FQNEAQ (reference sequence).

In regard to this clonotype: One junction end does not reproduce the germline sequence, and a read error may be involved. V usage is TRBV10-3 and J usage is TRBJ1-3; D remains unclear. This CDR3 comprises 15 residues. The germline CDR1 and CDR2 sequences are ENHRY and SYGVKD. This CDR3 reads CASSYSSASGNTIYF. CDR3 bases: TGTGCCAGCAGTTACTCGTCAGCCTCTGGAAACACCATATATTTT.

This clonotype occurred many times. This rearrangement joins TRBV7-9 to TRBJ1-1, with D maybe TRBD1 (5 bases). The CDR3 sequence is 10 residues long. The V gene lost 8 bases and the J gene lost 5 bases, with 6 bases spanning the gap. The V gene's germline CDR1 is SEHNR and CDR2 FQNEAQ (reference sequence). This chain's CDR3 is CASGATEAFF. DNA of the CDR3: TGTGCCAGCGGGGCGACTGAAGCTTTCTTT.